Detailed here is one T cell receptor (beta chain). Its antigen is currently not known. No base-level quality is on record; no much larger clone is a single base apart. CDR1 MRHNA and CDR2 SNTAGT were looked up in the germline V gene. Between the V and J ends, shortened by 6 bases and 4 bases respectively, the junction contains 13 bases. The CDR3 goes from the cysteine to the phenylalanine over 13 residues. Only the CDR3 region is kept as DNA, spanning 39 bases read in frame from base 1. The sample is drawn from a study of T cell responses to AZD1222 COVID-19 vaccine (dated by TCRdb to the early 2020s). Regarding the study in general: Because spike-specific TCR depth and breadth did not differ between the two schedules, AZD1222 recipients who got a second dose at roughly 4 weeks were pooled with those who got a second dose at roughly 12 weeks. Enrollment into the trials was organized by age into subgroups of 18-55, 56-69 and 70-plus years, and those subgroups contained 148, 28 and 57 TCR-sequenced participants, respectively. TCR sequencing covered fewer than 250 trial participants: approximately 200 given two doses of AZD1222 and about 26 given two doses of MenACWY control vaccine. The paper as a whole reports these results and caveats: The 56-69-year group was small, and its depth increase did not reach significance, likely because of low power. Because no samples from the day 14 peak response were available, repertoires could be characterized only after the peak T cell response. A significant rise in spike-specific TCR breadth and depth was observed after two AZD1222 doses relative to day 0 and relative to MenACWY recipients. Participants were mostly white British, with more females than males. The authors suggested clonal diversity may have been underestimated. Vaccine-associated CD4 TCRs spanned the whole spike protein, with dominant responses in regions 160-218 and 743-854. Conclusions about previously exposed vaccinees were limited because only six AZD1222 recipients were SARS-CoV-2 seropositive at baseline. Reportedly, close to half of the unique spike-specific TCRs recognized epitopes lying outside the regions that are mutated in the B.1.351 and B.1.1.7 variants.

The CDR3 regions of human TCRbeta chains were analyzed by immunosequencing. The authors' analysis ran thus. Repertoire TCRs were checked for matches against a reference library of SARS-CoV-2-specific TCRs that had been generated using the MIRA antigen-specificity platform. Breadth meant the fraction of unique TCRs that were SARS-CoV-2-associated, whereas depth meant the fraction of total T cells that were SARS-CoV-2-associated. Using the MIRA data, each spike-specific TCR was mapped to the spike region that the TCR reacts to and placed in a CD4 or CD8 class. Log10-transformed breadth and depth values were compared by one-way ANOVA with Sidak's multiple comparisons tests. Held by TCRdb, this immuneACCESS table contains in-frame sequences only and omits some clones. Under half of the omission traces to an unresolved V gene where checked; the cause of the rest is unknown. V and J calls and clone size are given by that table; D and trimming were obtained from the DNA. In this sample the table shows about 170,000 clones, more than 85% of which occur a single time. Around 4.3% of the sample is held by the ten biggest clonotypes.

What this sample's time point label stands for: baseline before first vaccination. The vaccinee samples were drawn from two UK trials, COV001 and COV002, one of which was a single-blind randomized controlled phase 2/3 trial testing AZD1222 (ChAdOx1 nCoV-19) in healthy adults. Trial participant PBMC samples were collected at day 0 and day 28 after the second dose for TCRbeta chain sequencing. This clonotype was sampled from an adult in good health. The V and J segments used are TRBV6-4 and TRBJ2-7; a confident D gene designation cannot be given. Specimen: peripheral blood, collected on day 0 of AZD1222 vaccination. This receptor has the CDR3 CASRPLGDYEQYF. The DNA sequence is as follows: TGTGCCAGCAGGCCCTTGGGCGATTACGAGCAGTACTTC.